A selection of T cell receptor beta chains follows, all from one sample in a study of CD8+CD57+ T cells in acquired aplastic anemia. TCRdb reprocessed the reads with MiXCR, giving one entry per CDR3 protein. The repertoire has about 180,000 distinct CDR3 sequences, 45% to 60% of them found once; the top ten carry around 13%. The specimen sequenced was sorted CD4+, CD8+, or CD8+CD57+ T cells (not recorded which) from PBMCs. The receptors were gathered from a human donor with aplastic anemia. CDR3s leave out the opening cysteine and the closing phenylalanine or tryptophan. D genes are given only for firm matches.

V gene: TRBV20-1; D gene: .; CDR3 protein: SARDGPKETQY
V gene: TRBV24-1; D gene: .; CDR3 protein: ATSEGKNQPQH
V gene: TRBV12-3/TRBV12-4; D gene: TRBD1; CDR3 protein: ASSFRQGWSDTQY
V gene: TRBV5-1; D gene: TRBD1; CDR3 protein: ASSFAGRGPSGNTIY
V gene: TRBV10-3; D gene: TRBD1; CDR3 protein: AIRPGQGTDTQY
V gene: TRBV20-1; D gene: TRBD1; CDR3 protein: SARATGTDSYEQY
V gene: TRBV9; D gene: .; CDR3 protein: ASSVATGVSSYEQY
V gene: TRBV9; D gene: .; CDR3 protein: ASSVGLGLARGTDTQY
V gene: TRBV7-6; D gene: .; CDR3 protein: ASSFQGSGAGELF
V gene: TRBV19; D gene: .; CDR3 protein: ASRRTLNTEAF
V gene: TRBV25-1; D gene: .; CDR3 protein: ASSTPSEVGELF
V gene: TRBV4-2; D gene: .; CDR3 protein: ASSQGLGATDTQY
V gene: TRBV7-8; D gene: .; CDR3 protein: ASSFGNNEQF
V gene: TRBV12-5; D gene: .; CDR3 protein: ASADPLIYEQY
V gene: TRBV4-2; D gene: .; CDR3 protein: ASSQEQGGADTQY
V gene: TRBV5-1; D gene: TRBD2; CDR3 protein: ASSFGTSGGYEQY
V gene: TRBV9; D gene: TRBD1; CDR3 protein: ASSLNPTGDEQF
V gene: TRBV6-1; D gene: .; CDR3 protein: ASSRRRDSYEQY
V gene: TRBV2; D gene: .; CDR3 protein: ASSNPPNPGDTQY
V gene: TRBV11-1; D gene: TRBD1; CDR3 protein: ASATDRVGYNSPLH
V gene: TRBV29-1; D gene: .; CDR3 protein: SVRSSADTQY
V gene: TRBV20-1; D gene: .; CDR3 protein: SASSIAVVSSYNSPLH
V gene: TRBV11-2; D gene: TRBD1; CDR3 protein: ASSPSRPGQGTYNSPLH
V gene: TRBV10-3; D gene: TRBD1; CDR3 protein: AIDQGGTGDGYT
V gene: TRBV20-1; D gene: TRBD2; CDR3 protein: SASNSGGTDTQY
V gene: TRBV24-1; D gene: .; CDR3 protein: ATSGQSAQGYT
V gene: TRBV19; D gene: TRBD1; CDR3 protein: ASNRGRLDEQY
V gene: TRBV6-5; D gene: TRBD1; CDR3 protein: ASSYSGTVGWAF
V gene: TRBV4-1; D gene: .; CDR3 protein: ASSPAQGTQY
V gene: TRBV10-3; D gene: .; CDR3 protein: AMRGDYNEQF
V gene: TRBV5-1; D gene: .; CDR3 protein: ASSLWGQGFNEQY
V gene: TRBV19; D gene: .; CDR3 protein: ASREVGRNSPLH
V gene: TRBV18; D gene: .; CDR3 protein: ASSPAGFYNQPQH
V gene: TRBV2; D gene: TRBD2; CDR3 protein: ASQRGDYNEQF
V gene: TRBV12-3/TRBV12-4; D gene: TRBD1; CDR3 protein: ASRRDRGPRTDTQY
V gene: TRBV25-1; D gene: TRBD2; CDR3 protein: ASSATSGRARDTQY
V gene: TRBV20-1; D gene: .; CDR3 protein: SARERGGEKLF
V gene: TRBV15; D gene: TRBD1; CDR3 protein: ATSSRTGRLNSPLH
V gene: TRBV6-1; D gene: .; CDR3 protein: ASSLGTGPRGGGYGYT
V gene: TRBV6-1; D gene: .; CDR3 protein: ASSDRGPLGYEQY
V gene: TRBV20-1; D gene: TRBD2; CDR3 protein: SAPTSGRAADTQY
V gene: TRBV9; D gene: TRBD2; CDR3 protein: ASSVGLAGARGEETQY
V gene: TRBV24-1; D gene: TRBD2; CDR3 protein: ATSGVGLAGIEQF
V gene: TRBV25-1; D gene: .; CDR3 protein: ASSGQSLNYGYT
V gene: TRBV15; D gene: .; CDR3 protein: ATSRDSRSNEKLF
V gene: TRBV25-1; D gene: TRBD1; CDR3 protein: ASTQGIAEAF
V gene: TRBV30; D gene: .; CDR3 protein: AWSVRGGTEAF
V gene: TRBV6-1; D gene: .; CDR3 protein: ASVMPANVDGYT
V gene: TRBV18; D gene: .; CDR3 protein: ASSPGNNEQF
V gene: TRBV7-2; D gene: .; CDR3 protein: ASKGRGSTDTQY
V gene: TRBV4-3; D gene: TRBD1; CDR3 protein: ASSPDRDRYEKLF
V gene: TRBV15; D gene: .; CDR3 protein: ATSREDTRQLNQPQH
V gene: TRBV6-2/TRBV6-3; D gene: TRBD2; CDR3 protein: ASSYRSSGGAWEQF
V gene: TRBV6-1; D gene: TRBD1; CDR3 protein: AIVRGQLGTEAF
V gene: TRBV7-3; D gene: TRBD2; CDR3 protein: ASSPGLAGLKETQY